The source of this T cell receptor beta chain is a study of T cell repertoires in cytomegalovirus infection. Turning to the study itself: CMV infection together with matching HLA type was indicated by public TCR beta signatures.

The germline V gene encodes CDR1 SEHNR and CDR2 FQNEAQ (reference sequence). The CDR3 is 14 residues long, ends included. Of note for this clonotype: What it binds is not known. It is unclear where the CDR3 begins or ends on the DNA, so no DNA is shown, and the CDR3 is as TCRdb lists it.

TCRdb analysed the reads with MiXCR anew, one entry per CDR3 protein. The sample has over 450,000 distinct CDR3 sequences; roughly 10% are singletons. Whole-study findings and limits: Carriers of CMV and the relevant HLA type were discriminated by public TCR beta frequency.

This receptor was taken from a human donor in good health (CMV status not recorded). Some clones in this sample may be carry-over from other donors' samples. The sequencing sample was made of PBMCs. V gene TRBV7-9 combines with J gene TRBJ1-1; TRBD1 is the table's D call and was not checked against the DNA. The CDR3 protein is CASSWGQGITEALF.